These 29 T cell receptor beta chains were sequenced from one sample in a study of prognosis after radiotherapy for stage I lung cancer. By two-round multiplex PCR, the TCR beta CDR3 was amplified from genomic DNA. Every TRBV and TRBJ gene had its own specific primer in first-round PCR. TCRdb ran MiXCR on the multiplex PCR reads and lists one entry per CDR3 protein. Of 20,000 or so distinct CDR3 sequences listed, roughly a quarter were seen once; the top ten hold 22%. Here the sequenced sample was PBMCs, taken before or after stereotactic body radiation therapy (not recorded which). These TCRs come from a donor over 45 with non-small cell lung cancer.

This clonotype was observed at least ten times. The CDR3 spells CASSQDTGELFF. The CDR3 DNA reads TGTGCCAGCAGCCAAGACACCGGGGAGCTGTTTTTT. The chain uses TRBV3-1 and TRBJ2-2; D unclear. V shed 0 bases and J shed 4 bases, with 0 bases lying between them. The CDR3 extends over 12 amino acids. Per the germline V gene, CDR1 is LGHDT and CDR2 is YNNKEL (reference sequence).

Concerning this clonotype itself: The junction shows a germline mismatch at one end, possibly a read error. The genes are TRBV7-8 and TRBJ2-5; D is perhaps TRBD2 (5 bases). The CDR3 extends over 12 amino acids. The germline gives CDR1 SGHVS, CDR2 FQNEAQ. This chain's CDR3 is CTSGTGSGTQYF. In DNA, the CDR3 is TGTACCAGCGGAACCGGAAGCGGGACCCAGTACTTC.

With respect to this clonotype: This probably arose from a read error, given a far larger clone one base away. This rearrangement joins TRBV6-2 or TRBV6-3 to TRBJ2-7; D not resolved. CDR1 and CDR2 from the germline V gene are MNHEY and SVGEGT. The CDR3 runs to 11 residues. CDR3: CASRHSYDQYF. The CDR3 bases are TGTGCCAGCAGACACTCCTACGATCAGTACTTC.

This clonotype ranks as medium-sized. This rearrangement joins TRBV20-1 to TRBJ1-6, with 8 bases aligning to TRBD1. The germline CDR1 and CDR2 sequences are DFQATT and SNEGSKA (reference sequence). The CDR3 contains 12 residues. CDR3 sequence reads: CVSTGANSPLHF. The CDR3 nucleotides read TGCGTATCGACAGGGGCAAATTCACCCCTCCACTTT.

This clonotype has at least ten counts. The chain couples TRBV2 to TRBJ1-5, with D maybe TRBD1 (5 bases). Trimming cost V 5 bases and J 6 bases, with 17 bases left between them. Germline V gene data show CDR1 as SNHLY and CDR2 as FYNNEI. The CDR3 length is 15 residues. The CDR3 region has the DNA TGTGCCAGCAGTCCGAGGACATCCGAAGGTCAGCCCCAGCATTTT. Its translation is CASSPRTSEGQPQHF.

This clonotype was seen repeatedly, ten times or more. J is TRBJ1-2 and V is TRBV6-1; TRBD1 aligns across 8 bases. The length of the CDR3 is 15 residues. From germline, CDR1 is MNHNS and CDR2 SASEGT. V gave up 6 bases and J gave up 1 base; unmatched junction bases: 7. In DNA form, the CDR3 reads TGTGCCAGCAGCGACAGGGGCCCCCTTAACTATGGCTACACCTTC. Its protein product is CASSDRGPLNYGYTF.

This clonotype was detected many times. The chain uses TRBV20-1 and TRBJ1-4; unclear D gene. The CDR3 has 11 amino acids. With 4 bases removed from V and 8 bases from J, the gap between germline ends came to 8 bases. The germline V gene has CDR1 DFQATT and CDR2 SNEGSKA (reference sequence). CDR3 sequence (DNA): TGCAGTGCTATCGGTGACGAAAAACTGTTTTTT. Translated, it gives CSAIGDEKLFF.

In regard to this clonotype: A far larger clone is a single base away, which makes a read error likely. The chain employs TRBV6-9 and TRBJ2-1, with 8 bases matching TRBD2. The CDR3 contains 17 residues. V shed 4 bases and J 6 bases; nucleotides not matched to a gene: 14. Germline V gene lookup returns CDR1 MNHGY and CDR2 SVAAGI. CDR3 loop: CASSSRDGLAPANEQFF. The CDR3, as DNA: TGTGCCAGCAGTTCTCGGGACGGACTAGCCCCCGCCAATGAGCAGTTCTTC.

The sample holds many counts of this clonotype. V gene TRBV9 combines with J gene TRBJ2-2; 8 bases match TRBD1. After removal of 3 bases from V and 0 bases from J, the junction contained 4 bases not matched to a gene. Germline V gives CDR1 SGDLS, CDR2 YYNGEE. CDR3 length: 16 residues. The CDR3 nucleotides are TGTGCCAGCAGCGGAAGACAGGGGCCGAACACCGGGGAGCTGTTTTTT. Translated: CASSGRQGPNTGELFF.

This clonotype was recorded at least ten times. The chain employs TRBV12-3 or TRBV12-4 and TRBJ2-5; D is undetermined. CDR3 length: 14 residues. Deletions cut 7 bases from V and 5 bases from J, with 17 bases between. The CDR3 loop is CASNNPVRAETQYF. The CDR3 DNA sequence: TGTGCCAGCAATAATCCCGTCCGGGCGGAGACCCAGTACTTC.

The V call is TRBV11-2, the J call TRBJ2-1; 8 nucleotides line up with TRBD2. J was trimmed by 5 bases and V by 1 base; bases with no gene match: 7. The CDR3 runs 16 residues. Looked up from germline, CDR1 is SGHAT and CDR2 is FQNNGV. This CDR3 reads CASSLVAGRVDNEQFF. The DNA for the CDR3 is TGTGCCAGCAGCTTAGTAGCCGGGAGGGTAGACAATGAGCAGTTCTTC.

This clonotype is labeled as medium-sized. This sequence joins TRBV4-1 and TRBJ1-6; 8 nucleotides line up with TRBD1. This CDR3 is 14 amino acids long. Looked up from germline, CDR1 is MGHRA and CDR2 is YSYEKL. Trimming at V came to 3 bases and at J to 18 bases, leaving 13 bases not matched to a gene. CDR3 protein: CASSQDQTGAAPHF. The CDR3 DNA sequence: TGCGCCAGCAGCCAGGACCAGACAGGGGCTGCCCCCCACTTT.

The CDR3 spells CASSQRLVEFADTQYF. The DNA for the CDR3 is TGCGCCAGCAGCCAGAGACTAGTGGAATTCGCAGATACGCAGTATTTT. The chain joins TRBV5-1 to TRBJ2-3; maybe TRBD2 (6 bases). The CDR3 has 16 residues. V lost 4 bases, J lost 4 bases, and 19 bases lay in between. The germline CDR1 and CDR2 sequences are SGHRS and YFSETQ.

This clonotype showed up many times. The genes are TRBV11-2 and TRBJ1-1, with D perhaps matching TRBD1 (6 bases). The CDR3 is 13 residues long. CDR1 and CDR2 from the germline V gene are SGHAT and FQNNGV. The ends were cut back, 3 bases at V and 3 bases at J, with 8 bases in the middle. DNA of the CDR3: TGTGCCAGCAGCTTTGGGGGCTACACTGAAGCTTTCTTT. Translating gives CASSFGGYTEAFF.

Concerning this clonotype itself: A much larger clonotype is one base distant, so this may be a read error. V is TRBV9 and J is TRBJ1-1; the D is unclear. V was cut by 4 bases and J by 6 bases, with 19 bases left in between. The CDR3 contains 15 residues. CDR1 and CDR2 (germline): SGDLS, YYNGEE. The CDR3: CASSPPAWAGAEAFF. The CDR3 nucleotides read TGTGCCAGCAGCCCACCCGCCTGGGCGGGCGCTGAAGCTTTCTTT.

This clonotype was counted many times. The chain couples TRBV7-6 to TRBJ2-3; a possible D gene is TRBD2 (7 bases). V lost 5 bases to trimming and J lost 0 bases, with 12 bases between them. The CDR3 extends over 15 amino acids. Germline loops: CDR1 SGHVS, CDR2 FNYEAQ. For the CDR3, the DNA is TGTGCCAGCAGCCCGGGGGGCGGGAGCACAGATACGCAGTATTTT. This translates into CASSPGGGSTDTQYF.

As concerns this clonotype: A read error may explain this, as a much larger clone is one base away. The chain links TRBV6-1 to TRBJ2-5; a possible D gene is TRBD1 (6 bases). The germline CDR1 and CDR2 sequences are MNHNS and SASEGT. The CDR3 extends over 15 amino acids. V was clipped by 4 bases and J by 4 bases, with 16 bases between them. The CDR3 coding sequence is TGTGCCAGCAGTGTCCGCAGCCTCAGGGGAGAGACCCAGTACTTC. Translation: CASSVRSLRGETQYF.

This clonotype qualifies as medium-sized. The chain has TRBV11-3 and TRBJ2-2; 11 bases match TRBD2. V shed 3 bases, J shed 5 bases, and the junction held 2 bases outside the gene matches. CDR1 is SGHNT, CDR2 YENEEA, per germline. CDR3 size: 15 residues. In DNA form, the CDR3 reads TGTGCCAGCAGCTTGGGACTAGCGGATACCGGGGAGCTGTTTTTT. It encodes CASSLGLADTGELFF.

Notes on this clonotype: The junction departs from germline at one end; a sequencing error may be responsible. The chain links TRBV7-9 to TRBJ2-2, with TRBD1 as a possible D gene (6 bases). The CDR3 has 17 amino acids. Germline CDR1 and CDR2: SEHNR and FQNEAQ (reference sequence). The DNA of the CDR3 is TGTGCCAGCAGCGAAAGACCGGGACATGGGGTGACCGTGGAGCTGTTTTTT. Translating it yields CASSERPGHGVTVELFF.

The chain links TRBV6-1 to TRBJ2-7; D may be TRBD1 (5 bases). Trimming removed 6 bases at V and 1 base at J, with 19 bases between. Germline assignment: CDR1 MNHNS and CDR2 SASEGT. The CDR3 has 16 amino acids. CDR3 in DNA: TGTGCCAGCAGCTCCTTCGACATGACAGTATCCTACGAGCAGTACTTC. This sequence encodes CASSSFDMTVSYEQYF.

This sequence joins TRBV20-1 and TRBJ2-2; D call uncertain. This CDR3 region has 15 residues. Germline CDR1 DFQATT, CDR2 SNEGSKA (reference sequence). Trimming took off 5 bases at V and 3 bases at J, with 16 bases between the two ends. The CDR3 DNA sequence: TGCAGTGCTTGGGAAAGGGCATTGGACACCGGGGAGCTGTTTTTT. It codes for CSAWERALDTGELFF.

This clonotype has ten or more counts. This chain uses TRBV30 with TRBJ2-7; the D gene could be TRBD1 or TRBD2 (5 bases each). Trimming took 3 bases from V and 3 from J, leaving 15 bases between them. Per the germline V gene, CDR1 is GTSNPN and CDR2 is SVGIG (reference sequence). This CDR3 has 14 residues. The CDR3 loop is CAWSRGGGSYEQYF. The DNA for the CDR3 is TGTGCCTGGAGCCGGGGTGGGGGTAGCTACGAGCAGTACTTC.

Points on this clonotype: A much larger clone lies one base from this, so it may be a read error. This chain's CDR3 is CASSEGTSGRAMETQYF. DNA for the CDR3: TGTGCCAGCAGCGAAGGGACTAGCGGGAGGGCCATGGAGACCCAGTACTTC. V usage is TRBV6-1 and J usage is TRBJ2-5, with 16 positions matching TRBD2. Germline CDR1 is MNHNS and CDR2 is SASEGT. The length of the CDR3 is 17 residues.

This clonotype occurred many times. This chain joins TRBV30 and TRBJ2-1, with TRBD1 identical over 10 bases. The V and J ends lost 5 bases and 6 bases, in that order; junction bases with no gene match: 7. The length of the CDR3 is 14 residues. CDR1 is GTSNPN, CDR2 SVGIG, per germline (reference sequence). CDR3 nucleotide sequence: TGTGCCTGGGGGGGACAGGGGAGACCCAATGAGCAGTTCTTC. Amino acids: CAWGGQGRPNEQFF.

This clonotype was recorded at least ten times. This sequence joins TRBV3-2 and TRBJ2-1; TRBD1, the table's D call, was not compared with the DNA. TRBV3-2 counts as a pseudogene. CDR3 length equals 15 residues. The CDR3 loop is CASSPRDNSYNEQFF. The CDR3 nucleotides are TGTGCCAGCAGCCCCCGGGACAACTCCTACAATGAGCAGTTCTTC.

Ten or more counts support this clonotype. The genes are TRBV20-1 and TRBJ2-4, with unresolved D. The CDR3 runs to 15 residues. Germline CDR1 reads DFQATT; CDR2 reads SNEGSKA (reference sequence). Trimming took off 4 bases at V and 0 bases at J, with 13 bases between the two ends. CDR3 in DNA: TGCAGTGCTACGGACCCGATGATAGCCAAAAACATTCAGTACTTC. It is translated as CSATDPMIAKNIQYF.

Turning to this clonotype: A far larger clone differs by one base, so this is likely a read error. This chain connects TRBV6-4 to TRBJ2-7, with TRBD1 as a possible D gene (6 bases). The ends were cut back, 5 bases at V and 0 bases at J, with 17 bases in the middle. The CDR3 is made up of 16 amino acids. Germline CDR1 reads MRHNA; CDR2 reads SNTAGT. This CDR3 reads CASSYRVQGSSYEQYF. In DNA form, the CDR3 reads TGTGCCAGCAGTTACCGGGTTCAGGGGAGCTCCTACGAGCAGTACTTC.

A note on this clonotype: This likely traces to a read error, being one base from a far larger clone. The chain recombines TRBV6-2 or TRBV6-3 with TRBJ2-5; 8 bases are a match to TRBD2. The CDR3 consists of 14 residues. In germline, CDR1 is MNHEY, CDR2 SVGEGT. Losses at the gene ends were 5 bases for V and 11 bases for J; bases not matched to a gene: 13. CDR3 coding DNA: TGTGCCAGCAGTGAGGGACTAGTTATCGATGAGCAGTACTTC. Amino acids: CASSEGLVIDEQYF.

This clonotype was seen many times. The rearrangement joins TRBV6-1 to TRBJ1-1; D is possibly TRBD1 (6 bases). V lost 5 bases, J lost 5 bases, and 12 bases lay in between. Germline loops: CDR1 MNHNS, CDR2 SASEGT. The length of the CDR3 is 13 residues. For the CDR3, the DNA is TGTGCCAGCAGTCCTATAGGGGGGACTGAAGCTTTCTTT. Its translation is CASSPIGGTEAFF.